The 10 T cell receptor beta chains listed next were all sequenced from one sample in a study of blood T cell repertoires in COVID-19. Measured with immunoSEQ multiplex PCR; TCRdb has only the in-frame clones, and not every one. Here the sample spans approximately 63,000 clones, roughly 89% being singletons. Input material: peripheral blood. Receptors were obtained from a human donor in a cohort sampled during active COVID-19.

The chain has TRBV27 and TRBJ2-3; D possibly corresponds to TRBD1 (5 bases). The ends were cut back, 5 bases at V and 2 bases at J, with 20 bases in the middle. From germline, CDR1 is MNHEY and CDR2 SMNVEV (reference sequence). The CDR3 is made up of 17 amino acids. Here the CDR3 reads CASSSEFSGLDTDTQYF. CDR3 DNA: TGTGCCAGCAGTAGCGAATTCTCAGGGTTAGACACAGATACGCAGTATTTT.

The V and J genes are TRBV13 and TRBJ2-5; 9 nucleotides match TRBD1. Germline CDR1 reads PRHDT; CDR2 reads FYEKMQ (reference sequence). The CDR3 length is 17 residues. V was clipped by 4 bases and J by 2 bases; unmatched bases: 11. The CDR3 is CASSSRDRVGGQETQYF. CDR3 in DNA: TGTGCCAGCAGCTCCAGGGACAGGGTAGGAGGGCAAGAGACCCAGTACTTC.

This chain joins TRBV19 and TRBJ2-1; TRBD2 agrees at 9 bases. Germline CDR1 is LNHDA and CDR2 is SQIVND (reference sequence). The CDR3 runs to 14 residues. V gave up 5 bases and J gave up 4 bases; unmatched junction bases: 3. The CDR3, as DNA: TGTGCCAGTAGTGGTGCGGGAGGGTACAATGAGCAGTTCTTC. Its translation is CASSGAGGYNEQFF.

The rearrangement links TRBV5-1 to TRBJ2-3; the match to TRBD2 covers 14 bases. The CDR3 runs 16 residues. Germline lookup yields CDR1 SGHRS and CDR2 YFSETQ. V was clipped by 4 bases and J by 5 bases; unmatched bases: 6. Here the CDR3 reads CASSQGLAGVIDTQYF. In DNA form, the CDR3 reads TGCGCCAGCAGCCAGGGACTAGCGGGAGTAATAGATACGCAGTATTTT.

V and J are TRBV7-3 and TRBJ1-5; D possibly corresponds to TRBD1 (5 bases). V gave up 0 bases and J gave up 4 bases, with 10 bases separating them. The length of the CDR3 is 15 residues. Per germline, CDR1 SGHTA and CDR2 FQGTGA. CDR3 protein: CASSLTPGGNQPQHF. CDR3 DNA: TGTGCCAGCAGCTTAACACCGGGGGGTAATCAGCCCCAGCATTTT.

This chain joins TRBV25-1 and TRBJ2-3, with 15 bases aligning to TRBD2. This CDR3 region has 18 residues. CDR1 and CDR2 from the germline V gene are MGHDK and SYGVNS. V trimming: 1 base; J trimming: 4 bases; junction bases outside the gene matches: 6. For the CDR3, the DNA is TGTGCCAGCAGTGAATGGGGACTAGCGGGAGGATCGGCAGATACGCAGTATTTT. This codes for CASSEWGLAGGSADTQYF.

The V and J genes are TRBV7-2 and TRBJ2-1; D is perhaps TRBD2 (6 bases). CDR1 is SGHTA and CDR2 is FQGNSA in the germline V gene. CDR3 length equals 16 residues. V shed 0 bases and J shed 0 bases, with 9 bases lying between them. Here the CDR3 reads CASSLASSASYNEQFF. CDR3 bases: TGTGCCAGCAGCTTAGCGTCTAGCGCCTCCTACAATGAGCAGTTCTTC.

J is TRBJ2-2 and V is TRBV7-6; the D gene is possibly TRBD1 (5 bases). V lost 7 bases, J lost 4 bases, and 22 bases lay in between. The CDR3 covers 17 residues. Germline V gene lookup returns CDR1 SGHVS and CDR2 FNYEAQ. The CDR3 loop is CASNPGSGKSGTGELFF. CDR3 DNA: TGTGCCAGCAACCCAGGTTCAGGGAAGTCCGGCACCGGGGAGCTGTTTTTT.

The rearrangement joins TRBV11-2 to TRBJ1-2; no clear D. CDR1 is SGHAT, CDR2 FQNNGV, per germline. The germline V and J ends were trimmed by 4 bases and 5 bases, with 8 bases remaining between them. The CDR3 is 12 amino acids. CDR3 in DNA: TGTGCCAGCAGCTCCGGGATATATGGCTACACCTTC. As protein: CASSSGIYGYTF.

The genes are TRBV10-1 and TRBJ1-5; unclear D gene. Germline CDR1 and CDR2: WNHNN and SYGVQD (reference sequence). Trimming shortened V by 3 bases and J by 4 bases, and 10 bases separated the two germline ends. This CDR3 comprises 14 residues. CDR3 in DNA: TGCGCCAGCAGTGACCGGACTATTAATCAGCCCCAGCATTTT. This encodes CASSDRTINQPQHF.